This T cell receptor beta chain was found in a study of T-cell reconstitution after alpha-beta-depleted transplantation in children. Unique molecular identifiers were incorporated into the prepared TCRbeta library. MiXCR, run by TCRdb on the PCR reads, gives a single entry per CDR3 protein. The top ten hold less than 15% of the sample, which has fewer than 550,000 distinct CDR3 sequences, over 9.5% seen once. In its sample, this clonotype was seen a few times. The antigen is not known. With 0 bases removed from V and 5 bases from J, the gap between germline ends came to 18 bases. The CDR3 is 16 residues long. Germline V CDR1 and CDR2: SGHRS, YFSETQ. The study, taken as a whole, reports: In patients about two months after transplant, alpha-beta T cells reportedly arose from several hundred expanded graft clones. High day-60 TCRbeta diversity in some patients came from surviving recipient T cells and thymic progenitors.

The starting material was PBMCs, mostly from graft donor cells, obtained 180 days after TCRalphabeta/CD19-depleted stem cell transplant. V is TRBV5-1 and J is TRBJ2-7; D is unclear. The receptor was derived from a female patient aged 2-15 years who had a stem cell transplant for aplastic anemia, so the T cells may come from the graft donor. CDR3 sequence: CASSLDGRQARDEQYF. DNA of the CDR3: TGCGCCAGCAGCTTGGATGGGCGGCAGGCCCGAGACGAGCAGTACTTC. Looking up the rest from reference TRBV5-1 and TRBJ2-7 gives the full variable domain: KAGVTQTPRYLIKTRGQQVTLSCSPISGHRSVSWYQQTPGQGLQFLFEYFSETQRNKGNFPGRFSGRQFSNSRSEMNVSTLELGDSALYLCASSLDGRQARDEQYFGPGTRLTVT.